The 22 T cell receptor beta chains reported below all come from one sample, sequenced in a study of cytomegalovirus exposure and HLA in healthy donors. A multiplex PCR was run with 60 Vbeta primers and 13 Jbeta primers. Only in-frame clones appear in the TCRdb table, and some are missing; sequencing was by immunoSEQ multiplex PCR. The sample contains a few hundred thousand clones, over 70% of which appear only once. The source material was PBMCs. These receptors were obtained from a woman in her sixties or seventies in good health and CMV-seropositive.

The chain links TRBV5-1 to TRBJ1-2; 10 bases are shared with TRBD1. CDR1 is SGHRS, CDR2 YFSETQ, per germline. CDR3 length: 14 amino acids. The V gene end was trimmed by 0 bases and the J gene end by 8 bases; junction bases not matched to a gene: 4. CDR3 DNA: TGCGCCAGCAGCTTGGGACAGGGGGCAAAAGGCTACACCTTC. Protein sequence: CASSLGQGAKGYTF.

The chain has TRBV5-4 and TRBJ1-5; no firm D call. Germline V gene data show CDR1 as SGHNT and CDR2 as YYREEE (reference sequence). This CDR3 has 16 residues. Trimming left V 2 bases short and J 5 bases short, with 17 bases between. Written as DNA, the CDR3 is TGTGCCAGCAGCTTAGGCGGGTCCCAAATTCATCAGCCCCAGCATTTT. This codes for CASSLGGSQIHQPQHF. The full variable domain, completed using reference TRBV5-4 and TRBJ1-5, is ETGVTQSPTHLIKTRGQQVTLRCSSQSGHNTVSWYQQALGQGPQFIFQYYREEENGRGNFPPRFSGLQFPNYSSELNVNALELDDSALYLCASSLGGSQIHQPQHFGDGTRLSIL.

The chain combines TRBV7-8 with TRBJ2-7; a weak D match, TRBD1 (5 bases). The CDR3 runs to 14 residues. Germline loops: CDR1 SGHVS, CDR2 FQNEAQ. V lost 4 bases and J lost 4, with 14 bases in between. This chain's CDR3 is CASSSSQPGYEQYF. DNA for the CDR3: TGTGCCAGCAGCTCCTCGCAACCAGGGTACGAGCAGTACTTC.

This clone came up a few times. J is TRBJ2-1 and V is TRBV6-1; 7 nucleotides line up with TRBD2. Looked up from germline, CDR1 is MNHNS and CDR2 is SASEGT. V lost 6 bases to trimming and J lost 7 bases; unmatched junction nucleotides: 3. This CDR3 is 12 amino acids long. CDR3 residues: CASRGLGNEQFF. The CDR3 DNA reads TGTGCCAGCAGAGGACTAGGGAATGAGCAGTTCTTC.

The gene calls are TRBV7-7 and TRBJ2-1; TRBD2 aligns across 8 bases. This CDR3 spans 13 amino acids. Germline lookup yields CDR1 SSHAT and CDR2 FNYEAQ (reference sequence). V dropped 3 bases and J dropped 13; count of bases not matched to a gene: 8. DNA for the CDR3: TGTGCCAGCAGCTTTGGACTAGCCTCAACCCAGTTCTTC. Translated: CASSFGLASTQFF.

The gene calls are TRBV30 and TRBJ2-1, with 12 bases aligning to TRBD2. The CDR3 has 17 residues. CDR1 is GTSNPN, CDR2 SVGIG, per germline (reference sequence). V was clipped by 3 bases and J by 2 bases; unmatched bases: 8. CDR3 DNA sequence: TGTGCCTGGAGAGGGGGCGCTAGCGGGAGGGCCTACAATGAGCAGTTCTTC. Protein product: CAWRGGASGRAYNEQFF. Combining the CDR3 with reference TRBV30 and TRBJ2-1 gives the whole variable domain SQTIHQWPATLVQPVGSPLSLECTVEGTSNPNLYWYRQAAGRGLQLLFYSVGIGQISSEVPQNLSASRPQDRQFILSSKKLLLSDSGFYLCAWRGGASGRAYNEQFFGPGTRLTVL.

The chain combines TRBV27 with TRBJ2-3; D might be TRBD2 (7 bases). Trimming removed 6 bases at V and 1 base at J, with 17 bases between. CDR3 length: 16 amino acids. CDR1 is MNHEY, CDR2 SMNVEV, per germline (reference sequence). CDR3 DNA: TGTGCCAGCAGCGATACAGGGAGGGCGGGCACAGATACGCAGTATTTT. Translating gives CASSDTGRAGTDTQYF.

This clone is a singleton in its sample. Germline is not matched at one junction end, which may reflect a read error. The chain has TRBV7-9 and TRBJ2-1; D not resolved. The CDR3 has 12 residues. In germline, CDR1 is SEHNR, CDR2 FQNEAQ (reference sequence). CDR3 amino acids: CSSSLRRNEQFF. DNA of the CDR3: TGTTCCAGCAGCTTGAGGCGGAATGAGCAGTTCTTC.

This clone has a single count. V and J are TRBV5-4 and TRBJ1-1, with TRBD1 matching over 7 bases. Germline CDR1 and CDR2: SGHNT and YYREEE (reference sequence). J lost 3 bases, V lost 2 bases, and 7 bases had no gene match. The CDR3 is 15 residues long. CDR3 bases: TGTGCCAGCAGCTTTCTTAGGGGGCAAGACACTGAAGCTTTCTTT. This encodes CASSFLRGQDTEAFF. Together with reference TRBV5-4 and TRBJ1-1, the CDR3 gives the full variable domain: ETGVTQSPTHLIKTRGQQVTLRCSSQSGHNTVSWYQQALGQGPQFIFQYYREEENGRGNFPPRFSGLQFPNYSSELNVNALELDDSALYLCASSFLRGQDTEAFFGQGTRLTVV.

The chain carries TRBV7-9 and TRBJ2-5; D might be TRBD1 (5 bases). There are 16 residues in the CDR3. CDR1 and CDR2 (germline): SEHNR, FQNEAQ (reference sequence). V lost 1 base, J lost 0 bases, and 12 bases lay in between. The CDR3 DNA sequence: TGTGCCAGCAGCTTAGGAGCAGGGTCGTACCAAGAGACCCAGTACTTC. It encodes CASSLGAGSYQETQYF.

This chain uses TRBV6-6 with TRBJ2-7; the D gene is possibly TRBD2 (5 bases). CDR1 and CDR2 (germline): MNHNY, SVGAGI (reference sequence). V was cut by 2 bases and J by 2 bases, with 16 bases left in between. The CDR3 runs 16 residues. The CDR3 region has the DNA TGTGCCAGCAGTTACCCGAAAGGGAGAGGTACCTACGAGCAGTACTTC. Translation: CASSYPKGRGTYEQYF.

The chain links TRBV7-9 to TRBJ1-1; tentative D call: TRBD1 (5 bases). The CDR3 runs 15 residues. Germline V gives CDR1 SEHNR, CDR2 FQNEAQ (reference sequence). Trimming shortened V by 1 base and J by 6 bases, and 15 bases separated the two germline ends. The DNA of the CDR3 is TGTGCCAGCAGCTTAGGGGGGGGGTCCAAGGCTGAAGCTTTCTTT. Translated: CASSLGGGSKAEAFF.

The chain employs TRBV25-1 and TRBJ1-2; TRBD1 is a possible D gene (6 bases). Trimming stripped 1 base from V and 5 bases from J, with 11 bases between. The V gene's germline CDR1 is MGHDK and CDR2 SYGVNS. The CDR3 has 14 residues. The CDR3 bases are TGTGCCAGCAGTGAATCGCGGGGGCGGTATGGCTACACCTTC. Translated: CASSESRGRYGYTF.

This chain connects TRBV15 to TRBJ2-1; 7 positions match TRBD2. Germline V gene lookup returns CDR1 LNHNV and CDR2 YYDKDF (reference sequence). The CDR3 totals 15 residues. V lost 0 bases to trimming and J lost 7 bases; unmatched junction nucleotides: 6. This CDR3 reads CATSRDGTILNEQFF. CDR3 DNA sequence: TGTGCCACCAGCAGAGATGGGACTATTTTGAATGAGCAGTTCTTC.

The genes are TRBV5-4 and TRBJ2-5; D is perhaps TRBD2 (5 bases). This CDR3 contains 14 residues. Germline V CDR1 and CDR2: SGHNT, YYREEE (reference sequence). With 0 bases removed from V and 2 bases from J, the gap between germline ends came to 8 bases. CDR3 in amino acids: CASSLGRGQETQYF. The CDR3 DNA follows: TGTGCCAGCAGCTTGGGACGGGGTCAAGAGACCCAGTACTTC.

V gene TRBV7-7 combines with J gene TRBJ2-3; D might be TRBD2 (6 bases). The CDR3 extends over 15 amino acids. CDR1 and CDR2 (germline): SSHAT, FNYEAQ (reference sequence). The V end lost 5 bases, the J end lost 0 bases, and 12 bases lay between the germline ends. The CDR3, as DNA: TGTGCCAGCAGCATGGGACTCTCTAGCACAGATACGCAGTATTTT. Protein sequence: CASSMGLSSTDTQYF.

The V gene is TRBV6-1, the J gene TRBJ2-2; the D is unclear. The CDR3 is 14 amino acids. Trimming took off 3 bases at V and 4 bases at J, with 9 bases between the two ends. The V gene's germline CDR1 is MNHNS and CDR2 SASEGT. Here the CDR3 reads CASSEHSATGELFF. The CDR3 bases are TGTGCCAGCAGTGAGCACAGTGCCACCGGGGAGCTGTTTTTT.

In this sample, this clone turned up once. The chain links TRBV19 to TRBJ2-1, with TRBD2 matching 13 bases. This CDR3 comprises 16 residues. The V gene's germline CDR1 is LNHDA and CDR2 SQIVND (reference sequence). J was trimmed by 6 bases and V by 1 base; bases with no gene match: 3. The CDR3 loop is CASSIVTSGRANEQFF. CDR3 coding DNA: TGTGCCAGTAGTATAGTCACTAGCGGGAGGGCCAATGAGCAGTTCTTC.

The rearrangement joins TRBV9 to TRBJ2-2; 8 bases agree with TRBD2. CDR1 and CDR2 (germline): SGDLS, YYNGEE. This CDR3 spans 17 amino acids. V shed 4 bases, J shed 2 bases, and the junction held 10 bases outside the gene matches. CDR3 nucleotide sequence: TGTGCCAGCAGCCCCGGGGGGGGCCGGCCCAACACCGGGGAGCTGTTTTTT. This codes for CASSPGGGRPNTGELFF.

The chain combines TRBV7-2 with TRBJ2-3, with 8 bases fitting TRBD2. The CDR3 is made up of 18 amino acids. Germline assignment: CDR1 SGHTA and CDR2 FQGNSA. J lost 7 bases, V lost 2 bases, and 17 bases had no gene match. CDR3 loop: CASSLSPPTGTRIHTQYF. The DNA of the CDR3 is TGTGCCAGCAGCTTATCCCCCCCGACCGGGACTAGAATCCATACGCAGTATTTT.

The chain uses TRBV4-2 and TRBJ2-5; unclear D gene. TRBJ2-7 matches the DNA end more closely, so the J call is doubtful. Germline V gene sequence: CDR1 LGHNA, CDR2 YNFKEQ. The CDR3 totals 11 residues. CDR3 sequence reads: CASSLDYEQYF. CDR3 sequence (DNA): TGTGCCAGCAGCCTAGACTACGAGCAGTACTTC.

On this clone itself: One end of the junction does not line up with germline, which may come from a read error. The sample holds other DNA sequences that translate to the same CDR3. The genes are TRBV18 and TRBJ1-1; weak D call: TRBD1 (5 bases). CDR1 KGHSH and CDR2 LQKENI come from the germline V gene. The length of the CDR3 is 15 residues. The CDR3: CASSPENRLGTEAFF. Written as DNA, the CDR3 is TGTGCCAGCTCACCAGAGAACAGGTTGGGGACTGAAGCCTTCTTT.